One and the same sample provided the 20 T cell receptor beta chains below, sequenced in a study of blood T cell repertoires in COVID-19. The data were produced by immunoSEQ multiplex PCR, yet TCRdb's version contains in-frame clones alone and is incomplete. The table includes roughly 100,000 clones, 70% to 90% detected once. The specimen sequenced was peripheral blood. The receptors were sampled from a man in his forties or fifties with active COVID-19.

This sequence joins TRBV6-6 and TRBJ1-5; D gene ambiguous. The germline V gene has CDR1 MNHNY and CDR2 SVGAGI (reference sequence). This CDR3 contains 14 residues. Trimming left V 4 bases short and J 5 bases short, with 12 bases between. In DNA, the CDR3 is TGTGCCAGCAGTTCCCATCAGATTGATCAGCCCCAGCATTTT. Translating it yields CASSSHQIDQPQHF.

This clone has only a few counts. The genes are TRBV7-8 and TRBJ1-6; TRBD1 is a possible D gene (6 bases). With 4 bases removed from V and 11 bases from J, the gap between germline ends came to 18 bases. Germline lookup yields CDR1 SGHVS and CDR2 FQNEAQ. This CDR3 is 15 amino acids long. CDR3 DNA sequence: TGTGCCAGCAGCTCGAGCCGGGACAATACGACACCCCTCCACTTT. Translating it yields CASSSSRDNTTPLHF.

The chain joins TRBV29-1 to TRBJ1-1, with TRBD1 matching 8 bases. Germline V gene sequence: CDR1 SQVTM, CDR2 ANQGSEA. V lost 5 bases to trimming and J lost 4 bases; unmatched junction nucleotides: 3. The CDR3 totals 12 residues. CDR3 residues: CSVQTGGTEAFF. The CDR3 DNA reads as TGCAGCGTTCAAACAGGGGGCACTGAAGCTTTCTTT. Using reference TRBV29-1 and TRBJ1-1 for the parts outside the CDR3, the full variable domain is SAVISQKPSRDICQRGTSLTIQCQVDSQVTMMFWYRQQPGQSLTLIATANQGSEATYESGFVIDKFPISRPNLTFSTLTVSNMSPEDSSIYLCSVQTGGTEAFFGQGTRLTVV.

The CDR3: CASRGAGGLYLLETQYF. Here the CDR3 DNA reads TGTGCCAGTAGAGGAGCGGGGGGCCTTTACCTTCTAGAGACCCAGTACTTC. V usage is TRBV19 and J usage is TRBJ2-5, with 9 bases lining up with TRBD2. Trimming at V came to 6 bases and at J to 4 bases, leaving 15 bases not matched to a gene. This CDR3 contains 17 residues. CDR1 and CDR2 (germline): LNHDA, SQIVND (reference sequence).

This clone was seen once. V gene TRBV27 combines with J gene TRBJ2-3; the D gene is possibly TRBD1 (6 bases). The CDR3 sequence is 16 residues long. V gave up 5 bases and J gave up 1 base, with 16 bases separating them. Germline-derived CDR1 and CDR2 are MNHEY and SMNVEV (reference sequence). This CDR3 reads CASSPLGQGRTDTQYF. As DNA, the CDR3 is TGTGCCAGCAGTCCCTTAGGGCAGGGGCGCACAGATACGCAGTATTTT.

The chain joins TRBV11-3 to TRBJ2-7; maybe TRBD1 (6 bases). This CDR3 region has 13 residues. The V and J ends lost 1 base and 4 bases respectively, with 8 bases between them. The germline V gene has CDR1 SGHNT and CDR2 YENEEA. In DNA form, the CDR3 reads TGTGCCAGCAGCTTAGGGGGGCAATACGAGCAGTACTTC. Protein product: CASSLGGQYEQYF.

The chain employs TRBV19 and TRBJ2-7; 10 bases match TRBD2. Trimming took 3 bases from V and 2 from J; bases not matched to a gene: 4. Germline V gene data show CDR1 as LNHDA and CDR2 as SQIVND (reference sequence). The CDR3 has 15 residues. The DNA of the CDR3 is TGTGCCAGTAGTATTGGGCTAGCGGGGGCCTACGAGCAGTACTTC. Translated, it gives CASSIGLAGAYEQYF.

A single count supports this clone. The chain joins TRBV5-6 to TRBJ2-1; the D gene is possibly TRBD1 (5 bases). CDR1 SGHDT and CDR2 YYEEEE come from the germline V gene. V shed 0 bases and J shed 9 bases, with 10 bases lying between them. This CDR3 contains 13 residues. CDR3 sequence: CASSLDGRVEQFF. Here the CDR3 DNA reads TGTGCCAGCAGCTTGGACGGCAGGGTTGAGCAGTTCTTC.

This rearrangement joins TRBV2 to TRBJ1-1; 8 bases align to TRBD1. This CDR3 region has 17 residues. Per the germline V gene, CDR1 is SNHLY and CDR2 is FYNNEI. V lost 6 bases to trimming and J lost 5 bases; unmatched junction nucleotides: 17. DNA of the CDR3: TGTGCCAGCAGGATACTACAGGGGGAGGAAGGGAGTACTGAAGCTTTCTTT. Translated, it gives CASRILQGEEGSTEAFF.

This chain links TRBV6-5 with TRBJ1-4, with D perhaps TRBD1 (6 bases). The V end was cut by 6 bases, the J end by 8 bases, with 16 bases between. The V gene's germline CDR1 is MNHEY and CDR2 SVGAGI. The CDR3 extends over 14 amino acids. The CDR3 DNA follows: TGTGCCAGCAGGGTAACAGGGTTCGGGGAAAAACTGTTTTTT. Protein: CASRVTGFGEKLFF.

This chain links TRBV3-1 (or the pseudogene TRBV3-2) with TRBJ2-3; D is unresolved. This CDR3 has 13 residues. Germline V gives CDR1 LGHDT, CDR2 YNNKEL (reference sequence). The V gene lost 4 bases and the J gene lost 6 bases, with 11 bases spanning the gap. The CDR3: CASSPLVGDTQYF. In nucleotides, the CDR3 is TGTGCCAGCAGCCCCCTCGTCGGGGATACGCAGTATTTT.

The chain uses TRBV3-1 (or the pseudogene TRBV3-2) and TRBJ2-1; possible D gene TRBD1, 6 bases. Trimming removed 5 bases at V and 12 bases at J, with 14 bases between. The CDR3 is 12 residues long. Germline values: CDR1 LGHDT, CDR2 YNNKEL (reference sequence). The CDR3 loop reads CASSSGALAQFF. DNA for the CDR3: TGTGCCAGCAGCTCAGGGGCATTAGCGCAGTTCTTC.

The chain carries TRBV19 and TRBJ1-4; 7 nucleotides align to TRBD1. The germline V gene has CDR1 LNHDA and CDR2 SQIVND (reference sequence). The CDR3 runs 15 residues. The junction had 5 bases not matched to a gene; V was cut back by 0 bases and J by 7 bases. The CDR3 DNA reads as TGTGCCAGTAGTATAGAAGGGGGCCGTGGTGAAAAACTGTTTTTT. Its protein product is CASSIEGGRGEKLFF.

This chain joins TRBV5-5 and TRBJ2-1; D is undetermined. Germline V gene data show CDR1 as SGHKS and CDR2 as YYEKEE (reference sequence). V lost 4 bases to trimming and J lost 5 bases, with 13 bases between them. The CDR3 loop spans 14 amino acids. The CDR3 DNA follows: TGTGCCAGCAGCCCCCGGGTCGCAAACAATGAGCAGTTCTTC. Protein product: CASSPRVANNEQFF.

V is TRBV5-1 and J is TRBJ1-5; D uncertain. Germline lookup yields CDR1 SGHRS and CDR2 YFSETQ. With 0 bases removed from V and 0 bases from J, the gap between germline ends came to 7 bases. The CDR3 consists of 15 residues. In DNA form, the CDR3 reads TGCGCCAGCAGCTTGGGAGATTATAGCAATCAGCCCCAGCATTTT. This sequence encodes CASSLGDYSNQPQHF.

The chain uses TRBV2 and TRBJ2-7, with TRBD2 matching over 7 bases. The germline V gene encodes CDR1 SNHLY and CDR2 FYNNEI. The CDR3 consists of 11 residues. The ends lost 8 bases at V and 5 bases at J; junction bases unmatched: 3. The CDR3 reads CASRREDEQYF. The CDR3 DNA is TGTGCCAGCCGACGGGAGGACGAGCAGTACTTC.

The rearrangement uses TRBV25-1 and TRBJ2-5; weak D call: TRBD1 (6 bases). The CDR3 length is 12 residues. Looked up from germline, CDR1 is MGHDK and CDR2 is SYGVNS. V was pared by 8 bases and J by 5 bases, with 12 bases between. The CDR3 nucleotides read TGTGCCAGCCGGCGGACAGAGGAGACCCAGTACTTC. Its translation: CASRRTEETQYF.

This chain joins TRBV18 and TRBJ2-3; D gene ambiguous. CDR1 and CDR2 (germline): KGHSH, LQKENI. V shed 2 bases and J shed 2 bases, with 5 bases lying between them. The length of the CDR3 is 13 residues. The CDR3 loop reads CASSPTNTDTQYF. The DNA for the CDR3 is TGTGCCAGCTCACCAACTAACACAGATACGCAGTATTTT. Full variable domain (missing parts from reference TRBV18 and TRBJ2-3): NAGVMQNPRHLVRRRGQEARLRCSPMKGHSHVYWYRQLPEEGLKFMVYLQKENIIDESGMPKERFSAEFPKEGPSILRIQQVVRGDSAAYFCASSPTNTDTQYFGPGTRLTVL.

The chain joins TRBV6-1 to TRBJ2-6, with D possibly TRBD1 on 6 matching bases. This CDR3 has 15 amino acids. Germline values: CDR1 MNHNS, CDR2 SASEGT. Trimming stripped 2 bases from V and 8 bases from J, with 13 bases between. CDR3 sequence (DNA): TGTGCCAGCAGTGAATTCAGGGGTTCATCCAACGTCCTGACTTTC. This translates into CASSEFRGSSNVLTF.

This chain links TRBV13 with TRBJ2-2, with 10 bases matching TRBD2. The CDR3 sequence is 19 residues long. Per germline, CDR1 PRHDT and CDR2 FYEKMQ (reference sequence). Trimming took 5 bases from V and 0 from J; bases not matched to a gene: 12. The CDR3 is CASSPWVSGGFANTGELFF. CDR3 sequence (DNA): TGTGCCAGCAGCCCTTGGGTTAGCGGGGGGTTCGCGAACACCGGGGAGCTGTTTTTT.